These 28 T cell receptor beta chains came from one sample sequenced in a study of cytomegalovirus exposure and HLA in healthy donors. The PCR used 60 Vbeta and 13 Jbeta primers. The repertoire was sequenced with immunoSEQ multiplex PCR; TCRdb's copy has only in-frame clones and lacks some. This sample yields about 100,000 clones, of which 65% to 80% are seen a single time; 4% belongs to the top ten. Material: PBMCs. These receptors were obtained from a woman in her forties or fifties in good health and CMV-seropositive.

This clone has just a few counts. The chain has TRBV9 and TRBJ2-1; tentative D call: TRBD2 (6 bases). This CDR3 has 15 amino acids. Germline lookup yields CDR1 SGDLS and CDR2 YYNGEE. Trimming took off 2 bases at V and 3 bases at J, with 12 bases between the two ends. The CDR3 coding sequence is TGTGCCAGCAGCGTTAGGGCGGGGAACTACAATGAGCAGTTCTTC. It yields the protein CASSVRAGNYNEQFF.

The V call is TRBV6-5, the J call TRBJ2-1, with a tentative D call TRBD2 (6 bases). The V end lost 6 bases, the J end lost 12 bases, and 12 bases lay between the germline ends. Germline V gene lookup returns CDR1 MNHEY and CDR2 SVGAGI. The CDR3 sequence is 11 residues long. The chain's CDR3 is CASSPGTSQFF. The DNA for the CDR3 is TGTGCCAGCAGCCCCGGGACTTCGCAGTTCTTC.

The sample holds a few counts of this clone. This chain uses TRBV7-2 with TRBJ1-5; maybe TRBD1 (6 bases). This CDR3 is built from 15 residues. Trimming pared 4 bases from V and 5 bases from J, leaving 15 bases between. Looked up from germline, CDR1 is SGHTA and CDR2 is FQGNSA. CDR3 nucleotides: TGTGCCAGCAGCTGGAAGCAGGGGAGGGATCAGCCCCAGCATTTT. Protein: CASSWKQGRDQPQHF.

The rearrangement joins TRBV2 to TRBJ2-1; D perhaps matches TRBD2 (5 bases). The CDR3 loop spans 14 amino acids. V was cut by 4 bases and J by 13 bases, with 20 bases left in between. The germline gives CDR1 SNHLY, CDR2 FYNNEI. The CDR3 region is CASSGRLPVGGQFF. As DNA, the CDR3 is TGTGCCAGCAGTGGCCGACTACCGGTAGGTGGACAGTTCTTC.

This clone was picked up one time. The chain uses TRBV4-1 and TRBJ2-5, with 9 bases lining up with TRBD1. The end of the DNA fits TRBJ2-7 better, so the J call may be wrong. The CDR3 has 16 residues. Germline V gene data show CDR1 as MGHRA and CDR2 as YSYEKL. The CDR3 sequence: CASSQEGTGFSYEQYF. The CDR3 nucleotides read TGCGCCAGCAGCCAAGAGGGGACAGGGTTCTCCTACGAGCAGTACTTC.

This clone appeared a single time. This chain joins TRBV2 and TRBJ2-2, with 12 bases matching TRBD2. J lost 6 bases, V lost 7 bases, and 3 bases had no gene match. The CDR3 is 14 residues long. CDR1 is SNHLY, CDR2 FYNNEI, per germline. This CDR3 reads CASTLAGGPGELFF. As DNA, the CDR3 is TGTGCCAGCACCCTAGCGGGAGGGCCCGGGGAGCTGTTTTTT.

The CDR3 here is CASSIMSELGIYNEQFF. CDR3 in DNA: TGTGCCAGTAGTATAATGTCGGAGCTGGGTATATACAATGAGCAGTTCTTC. The rearrangement uses TRBV19 and TRBJ2-1; D unclear. V lost 2 bases and J 4 bases, leaving 18 bases between the germline ends. Germline CDR1 is LNHDA and CDR2 is SQIVND (reference sequence). The CDR3 covers 17 residues.

This clone was counted a few times. The gene calls are TRBV20-1 and TRBJ1-2, with a weak D call TRBD1 (5 bases). The V and J ends lost 1 base and 6 bases respectively, with 6 bases between them. Germline CDR1 and CDR2: DFQATT and SNEGSKA (reference sequence). The CDR3 contains 11 residues. The CDR3 bases are TGCAGTGCTAGAGGACAGAATGGCTACACCTTC. This encodes CSARGQNGYTF.

The chain couples TRBV6-5 to TRBJ2-7; 9 bases match TRBD2. Losses at the gene ends were 2 bases for V and 4 bases for J; bases not matched to a gene: 9. The CDR3 covers 16 residues. CDR1 is MNHEY, CDR2 SVGAGI, per germline. The CDR3 DNA reads as TGTGCCAGCAGTTACGGGCGGGGGGGCCGGCGGTACGAGCAGTACTTC. Its protein is CASSYGRGGRRYEQYF.

The rearrangement uses TRBV6-1 and TRBJ1-5; 7 bases map to TRBD1. V shed 6 bases and J 1 base; nucleotides not matched to a gene: 3. The V gene's germline CDR1 is MNHNS and CDR2 SASEGT. The CDR3 is 14 residues long. In nucleotides, the CDR3 is TGTGCCAGCAGCCGGGACAGAAGCAATCAGCCCCAGCATTTT. Translation gives CASSRDRSNQPQHF.

This clone showed up just once. V and J are TRBV19 and TRBJ2-7, with 8 bases fitting TRBD2. V lost 1 base and J lost 7; bases outside the gene matches: 6. CDR3 length: 14 residues. Germline V gives CDR1 LNHDA, CDR2 SQIVND (reference sequence). Here the CDR3 DNA reads TGTGCCAGTAGTATAGTCGGGGGGGCGCAGGAGCAGTACTTC. Translated, it gives CASSIVGGAQEQYF.

This rearrangement joins TRBV5-4 to TRBJ1-2, with 7 positions matching TRBD1. The germline gives CDR1 SGHNT, CDR2 YYREEE (reference sequence). CDR3 length equals 13 residues. The ends lost 9 bases at V and 0 bases at J; junction bases unmatched: 5. CDR3 sequence: CATTGQTNYGYTF. For the CDR3, the DNA is TGTGCCACGACGGGACAGACTAACTATGGCTACACCTTC.

The V call is TRBV27, the J call TRBJ1-5; weak D call: TRBD1 (5 bases). Trimming shortened V by 4 bases and J by 4 bases, and 17 bases separated the two germline ends. CDR1 MNHEY and CDR2 SMNVEV come from the germline V gene (reference sequence). The CDR3 is made up of 16 amino acids. CDR3 sequence: CASSSTTGGLNQPQHF. The CDR3 DNA reads as TGTGCCAGCAGTTCGACGACGGGGGGACTAAATCAGCCCCAGCATTTT.

This chain joins TRBV7-6 and TRBJ1-4, with a weak D call TRBD1 (5 bases). Germline CDR1 is SGHVS and CDR2 is FNYEAQ. The CDR3 spans 13 residues. V was trimmed by 5 bases and J by 6 bases, leaving 10 bases between them. The CDR3 loop reads CASSHRGDEKLFF. The CDR3 nucleotides are TGTGCCAGCAGCCATCGGGGGGATGAAAAACTGTTTTTT. Drawing the rest from reference TRBV7-6 and TRBJ1-4, the complete variable domain is GAGVSQSPRYKVTKRGQDVALRCDPISGHVSLYWYRQALGQGPEFLTYFNYEAQQDKSGLPNDRFSAERPEGSISTLTIQRTEQRDSAMYRCASSHRGDEKLFFGSGTQLSVL.

This rearrangement joins TRBV11-2 to TRBJ2-7; 15 bases align to TRBD2. CDR3 size: 16 residues. V was pared by 5 bases and J by 0 bases, with 2 bases of the junction left unmatched. Germline V CDR1 and CDR2: SGHAT, FQNNGV. The CDR3 region is CASSGTSGRSSYEQYF. CDR3 DNA sequence: TGTGCCAGCAGCGGGACTAGCGGGAGGTCCTCCTACGAGCAGTACTTC.

The chain couples TRBV30 to TRBJ1-4, with D possibly matching TRBD1 (5 bases). Trimming removed 2 bases from V and 5 bases from J, with 6 bases in between. The CDR3 sequence is 12 residues long. Germline V CDR1 and CDR2: GTSNPN, SVGIG (reference sequence). CDR3 protein: CAWSRGNEKLFF. In DNA form, the CDR3 reads TGTGCCTGGAGTCGGGGGAATGAAAAACTGTTTTTT.

V gene TRBV15 combines with J gene TRBJ1-3; D is possibly TRBD1 (6 bases). The CDR3 length is 16 residues. From germline, CDR1 is LNHNV and CDR2 YYDKDF (reference sequence). Trimming shortened V by 0 bases and J by 3 bases, and 12 bases separated the two germline ends. In nucleotides, the CDR3 is TGTGCCACCAGCAGAGAATGGGAAGGGGGTGGAAACACCATATATTTT. Encoded protein: CATSREWEGGGNTIYF.

The chain uses TRBV10-3 and TRBJ1-4; the D gene is possibly TRBD1 (5 bases). Per germline, CDR1 ENHRY and CDR2 SYGVKD. The CDR3 loop spans 14 amino acids. Trimming took 7 bases from V and 9 from J, leaving 18 bases between them. In nucleotides, the CDR3 is TGTGCCATCATGCGGGACCCCGAGGACAAAAAACTGTTTTTT. It translates to CAIMRDPEDKKLFF.

This clone was recorded a few times. The V and J genes are TRBV27 and TRBJ2-1; no reliable D call. The CDR3 length is 16 residues. V gave up 3 bases and J gave up 8 bases, with 20 bases separating them. Germline V lookup: CDR1 MNHEY, CDR2 SMNVEV (reference sequence). The DNA of the CDR3 is TGTGCCAGCAGTTTGGCTGGCGGCGGCAGAGGAGATGAGCAGTTCTTC. Translating it yields CASSLAGGGRGDEQFF.

V is TRBV5-1 and J is TRBJ1-1; D remains ambiguous. The CDR3 has 12 amino acids. The ends were cut back, 5 bases at V and 7 bases at J, with 12 bases in the middle. CDR1 SGHRS and CDR2 YFSETQ come from the germline V gene. DNA for the CDR3: TGCGCCAGCAGGGAGGGATATTTTGAAGCTTTCTTT. Translated: CASREGYFEAFF.

The V gene is TRBV7-9, the J gene TRBJ1-2; D gene unclear. This CDR3 is built from 15 residues. Germline V gene sequence: CDR1 SEHNR, CDR2 FQNEAQ (reference sequence). Trimming took off 1 base at V and 8 bases at J, with 17 bases between the two ends. The CDR3 region is CASSLVTGKGLGYTF. The CDR3 coding sequence is TGTGCCAGCAGCTTAGTCACGGGGAAAGGGCTCGGCTACACCTTC.

Comments on this clone: A junction end diverges from the germline sequence, so it may reflect a read error. The rearrangement joins TRBV7-9 to TRBJ2-7, with D perhaps TRBD2 (5 bases). CDR1 SEHNR and CDR2 FQNEAQ come from the germline V gene (reference sequence). This CDR3 has 15 amino acids. CDR3 protein: CSSSPVAGARYEQYF. The CDR3, as DNA: TGTTCCAGCAGTCCAGTGGCGGGCGCGCGCTACGAGCAGTACTTC.

This clone came up once. V and J are TRBV6-1 and TRBJ1-1, with 8 bases that match TRBD1. The trim removed 6 bases at V and 4 bases at J, leaving 4 bases unmatched. The germline V gene encodes CDR1 MNHNS and CDR2 SASEGT. This CDR3 region has 13 residues. CDR3: CASRVQGGTEAFF. CDR3 nucleotide sequence: TGTGCCAGCAGGGTACAGGGGGGCACTGAAGCTTTCTTT.

In the case of this clone: The junction does not match germline at one end; this may be a read error. The same CDR3 is also encoded by other DNA sequences in this sample. The chain joins TRBV29-1 to TRBJ2-7, with D possibly TRBD1 on 6 matching bases. Looked up from germline, CDR1 is SQVTM and CDR2 is ANQGSEA. The CDR3 has 15 residues. CDR3 in amino acids: CSVPRGEGSNYEQYF. For the CDR3, the DNA is TGTAGCGTCCCCAGGGGAGAGGGAAGTAACTACGAGCAGTACTTC.

CDR3: CASSDGTSGYNEQFF. The CDR3 region has the DNA TGTGCCAGCAGCGACGGGACTAGCGGCTACAATGAGCAGTTCTTC. The chain joins TRBV7-9 to TRBJ2-1, with TRBD2 matching over 11 bases. J lost 3 bases, V lost 5 bases, and 3 bases had no gene match. The CDR3 totals 15 residues. Germline V gene lookup returns CDR1 SEHNR and CDR2 FQNEAQ (reference sequence).

The chain has TRBV2 and TRBJ1-2, with 7 bases aligning to TRBD1. This CDR3 spans 14 amino acids. With V trimmed by 6 bases and J by 7 bases, 11 bases remained unmatched. Germline V CDR1 and CDR2: SNHLY, FYNNEI. The CDR3 nucleotides read TGTGCCAGCAGCGCCGGGACAGAAAGTGGTGGCTACACCTTC. Encoded protein: CASSAGTESGGYTF.

The CDR3 loop is CAWSLLAGGLVFSYNEQFF. CDR3 DNA sequence: TGTGCCTGGAGTCTCCTAGCGGGAGGGCTAGTCTTTAGTTACAATGAGCAGTTCTTC. The chain combines TRBV30 with TRBJ2-1, with 12 positions matching TRBD2. Germline V gene sequence: CDR1 GTSNPN, CDR2 SVGIG (reference sequence). The CDR3 has 19 residues. V dropped 2 bases and J dropped 4; count of bases not matched to a gene: 15. The whole variable domain, remainder taken from reference TRBV30 and TRBJ2-1, is SQTIHQWPATLVQPVGSPLSLECTVEGTSNPNLYWYRQAAGRGLQLLFYSVGIGQISSEVPQNLSASRPQDRQFILSSKKLLLSDSGFYLCAWSLLAGGLVFSYNEQFFGPGTRLTVL.

The chain couples TRBV19 to TRBJ2-2; maybe TRBD2 (7 bases). V lost 3 bases and J 8 bases, leaving 13 bases between the germline ends. Germline V CDR1 and CDR2: LNHDA, SQIVND (reference sequence). The CDR3 runs to 14 residues. The CDR3 loop is CASSIGAGAGELFF. CDR3 nucleotide sequence: TGTGCCAGTAGTATCGGGGCGGGGGCAGGGGAGCTGTTTTTT.